This T cell receptor beta chain is drawn from a study of pediatric ulcerative colitis. Turning to this clone: The same CDR3 also results from other DNA sequences found in this sample.

Sequencing depth was up to 500,000 reads per sample. TCRdb's table, derived via immunoSEQ multiplex PCR, lists solely in-frame clones and lacks some. The sample includes around 68,000 clones, 77% seen only once; the top ten take roughly 5.5%. Germline V lookup: CDR1 SGHRS, CDR2 YFSETQ. CDR3 length equals 14 residues. V was pared by 0 bases and J by 1 base, with 0 bases of the junction left unmatched. The chain recombines TRBV5-1 with TRBJ2-5, with TRBD1 identical over 7 bases. The receptor was isolated from a boy aged 5 to 17 with moderate ulcerative colitis. Source material: blood. CDR3 amino acids: CASSLAGGQETQYF. As DNA, the CDR3 is TGCGCCAGCAGCTTGGCAGGGGGCCAAGAGACCCAGTACTTC.